This passage covers 14 T cell receptor beta chains from one sample sequenced in a study of cytomegalovirus exposure and HLA in healthy donors. Primers for the PCR totalled 60 Vbeta and 13 Jbeta. TCRdb keeps only in-frame clones here, not all; method: immunoSEQ multiplex PCR. Among 130,000 or so clones listed, more than 60% were seen once. Sequences were obtained from PBMCs. These receptors originate from a man aged 18 to 30 in good health and CMV-seronegative.

The gene calls are TRBV5-6 and TRBJ1-1; D is ambiguous. The CDR3 sequence is 14 residues long. Germline V gene sequence: CDR1 SGHDT, CDR2 YYEEEE. Trimming removed 2 bases at V and 4 bases at J, with 12 bases between. The CDR3 reads CASSFPVVSTEAFF. Here the CDR3 DNA reads TGTGCCAGCAGCTTCCCGGTGGTGAGCACTGAAGCTTTCTTT.

The chain has TRBV2 and TRBJ2-5; TRBD2 agrees at 12 bases. V gave up 6 bases and J gave up 1 base; unmatched junction bases: 15. The germline V gene encodes CDR1 SNHLY and CDR2 FYNNEI. The CDR3 totals 19 residues. The CDR3: CASRPGWASGGAGQETQYF. For the CDR3, the DNA is TGTGCCAGCAGACCAGGGTGGGCTAGCGGGGGGGCCGGCCAAGAGACCCAGTACTTC.

The genes are TRBV30 and TRBJ2-3; 7 bases map to TRBD2. The CDR3 length is 15 residues. V was pared by 3 bases and J by 2 bases, with 8 bases of the junction left unmatched. In germline, CDR1 is GTSNPN, CDR2 SVGIG (reference sequence). In nucleotides, the CDR3 is TGTGCCTGGAGCTTACTGGGGACTAACACAGATACGCAGTATTTT. Translating it yields CAWSLLGTNTDTQYF.

J is TRBJ2-7 and V is TRBV28; 7 bases fit TRBD1. With 5 bases clipped from V and 7 bases from J, the junction kept 11 bases outside the gene matches. The CDR3 runs 14 residues. Germline loops: CDR1 MDHEN, CDR2 SYDVKM. CDR3 region: CASSIDRASKEQYF. The CDR3 DNA sequence: TGTGCCAGCAGTATCGACAGGGCCTCCAAGGAGCAGTACTTC.

This chain connects TRBV28 to TRBJ1-5; 10 bases are a match to TRBD1. Trimming removed 7 bases from V and 4 bases from J; junction bases left unmatched: 10. The CDR3 length is 16 residues. Germline values: CDR1 MDHEN, CDR2 SYDVKM. The CDR3: CASTRPDRGLNQPQHF. CDR3 coding DNA: TGTGCCAGCACCAGGCCTGACAGGGGGCTAAATCAGCCCCAGCATTTT. The full variable domain, completed using reference TRBV28 and TRBJ1-5, is DVKVTQSSRYLVKRTGEKVFLECVQDMDHENMFWYRQDPGLGLRLIYFSYDVKMKEKGDIPEGYSVSREKKERFSLILESASTNQTSMYLCASTRPDRGLNQPQHFGDGTRLSIL.

This chain uses TRBV27 with TRBJ2-5; D not certain. The V end was cut by 5 bases, the J end by 3 bases, with 10 bases between. CDR3 size: 13 residues. CDR1 and CDR2 from the germline V gene are MNHEY and SMNVEV (reference sequence). CDR3 region: CASSPVQEETQYF. CDR3 nucleotides: TGTGCCAGCAGTCCCGTGCAGGAAGAGACCCAGTACTTC.

The chain carries TRBV6-5 and TRBJ2-7; a weak D match, TRBD2 (5 bases). This CDR3 spans 15 amino acids. Germline V gene lookup returns CDR1 MNHEY and CDR2 SVGAGI. V lost 5 bases and J 1 base, leaving 15 bases between the germline ends. The CDR3 protein is CASSRPGSRSYEQYF. CDR3 DNA: TGTGCCAGCAGTCGTCCGGGGAGTAGGTCCTACGAGCAGTACTTC.

The V and J genes are TRBV5-1 and TRBJ2-7; weak D call: TRBD1 (7 bases). Germline CDR1 is SGHRS and CDR2 is YFSETQ. This CDR3 is built from 17 residues. Trimming stripped 0 bases from V and 3 bases from J, with 19 bases between. CDR3 sequence reads: CASSLVGGGGRDYEQYF. CDR3 coding DNA: TGCGCCAGCAGCTTGGTTGGAGGGGGCGGTCGAGACTACGAGCAGTACTTC.

Concerning this clone: One end of the junction varies from germline; a read error may be responsible. At the DNA level, this CDR3 is encoded by other sequences in the same sample as well. The rearrangement joins TRBV27 to TRBJ2-3, with 13 bases that match TRBD2. CDR3 length equals 16 residues. Germline V gives CDR1 MNHEY, CDR2 SMNVEV (reference sequence). The CDR3 region is CASSSRTSGSTDTQYF. CDR3 coding DNA: TGTGCCAGCAGTTCGAGGACTAGCGGGAGCACTGATACGCAGTATTTT.

The chain has TRBV2 and TRBJ1-3; 9 bases are a match to TRBD1. With V trimmed by 8 bases and J by 1 base, 0 bases remained unmatched. The CDR3 contains 13 residues. CDR1 SNHLY and CDR2 FYNNEI come from the germline V gene. The CDR3 DNA follows: TGTGCCAGCGGGACAGGGTCTGGAAACACCATATATTTT. Protein: CASGTGSGNTIYF.

The gene calls are TRBV9 and TRBJ2-7; perhaps TRBD2 as D (6 bases). The CDR3 has 15 residues. Germline lookup yields CDR1 SGDLS and CDR2 YYNGEE. V was pared by 5 bases and J by 4 bases, with 19 bases between. The chain's CDR3 is CASSRGVGHGYEQYF. For the CDR3, the DNA is TGTGCCAGCAGTCGCGGGGTTGGCCACGGATACGAGCAGTACTTC.

The chain joins TRBV6-5 to TRBJ2-5; TRBD2 is a possible D gene (7 bases). The CDR3 sequence is 16 residues long. The germline CDR1 and CDR2 sequences are MNHEY and SVGAGI. V was pared by 3 bases and J by 3 bases, with 17 bases between. The CDR3 spells CASSYDAGAREETQYF. CDR3 DNA sequence: TGTGCCAGCAGTTATGATGCGGGGGCTAGGGAAGAGACCCAGTACTTC.

This clone has only a few counts. V gene TRBV7-6 combines with J gene TRBJ2-2; 11 bases match TRBD1. The trim removed 7 bases at V and 7 bases at J, leaving 8 bases unmatched. CDR1 is SGHVS and CDR2 is FNYEAQ in the germline V gene. The CDR3 spans 15 residues. CDR3 DNA: TGTGCCAGCAACCCCGGGACAGGGGGTAACGGGGAGCTGTTTTTT. As protein: CASNPGTGGNGELFF.

A few counts support this clone. The genes are TRBV28 and TRBJ1-1; TRBD1 might be the D (6 bases). Between the trimmed V and J ends, which lost 3 bases and 5 bases, there was a span of 16 bases. The CDR3 has 15 residues. In germline, CDR1 is MDHEN, CDR2 SYDVKM. The CDR3 sequence: CASSFEGGGLTEAFF. CDR3 DNA: TGTGCCAGCAGTTTTGAAGGGGGGGGATTGACTGAAGCTTTCTTT. The complete variable domain, with remaining parts taken from reference TRBV28 and TRBJ1-1, reads DVKVTQSSRYLVKRTGEKVFLECVQDMDHENMFWYRQDPGLGLRLIYFSYDVKMKEKGDIPEGYSVSREKKERFSLILESASTNQTSMYLCASSFEGGGLTEAFFGQGTRLTVV.